This T cell receptor beta chain was sequenced in a study of CD8 T cells in ankylosing spondylitis. Quantitative barcoded 5'-RACE was used to prepare TCR beta libraries. TCRdb ran MiXCR on the 5' RACE reads and lists one entry per CDR3 protein. The sample contains a few hundred thousand distinct CDR3 sequences, around 20% of which appear only once. This clonotype came up a few times. Antigen unknown. The germline CDR1 and CDR2 sequences are ENHRY and SYGVKD. Trimming removed 5 bases from V and 4 bases from J; junction bases left unmatched: 4. This CDR3 has 13 residues. Broader study findings: Peripheral blood samples showed relatively rare disease-linked clones, and these clones were CD8+.

The chain is built from TRBV10-3 and TRBJ2-5; 7 nucleotides agree with TRBD1. This receptor was identified in a female donor with ankylosing spondylitis or in good health (not recorded which). Sequencing was done on a sample of blood, either unsorted or a sorted T cell fraction (not recorded which). The CDR3 coding sequence is TGTGCCATCAGTCAGGGGGAAAGAGAGACCCAGTACTTC. This encodes CAISQGERETQYF.